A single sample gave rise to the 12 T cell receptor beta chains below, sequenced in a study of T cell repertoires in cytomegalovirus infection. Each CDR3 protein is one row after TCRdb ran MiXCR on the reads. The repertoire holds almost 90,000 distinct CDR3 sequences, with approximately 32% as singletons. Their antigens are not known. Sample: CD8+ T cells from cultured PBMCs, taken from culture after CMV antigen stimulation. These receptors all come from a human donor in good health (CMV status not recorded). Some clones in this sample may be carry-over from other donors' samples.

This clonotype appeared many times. The CDR3 sequence: CASSPRVDTQYF. In nucleotides, the CDR3 is TGTGCCAGCAGCCCTCGAGTAGATACGCAGTATTTT. The V and J genes are TRBV7-2 and TRBJ2-3; D is ambiguous. The CDR3 totals 12 residues. The V and J ends lost 5 bases and 5 bases respectively, with 8 bases between them. CDR1 and CDR2 (germline): SGHTA, FQGNSA.

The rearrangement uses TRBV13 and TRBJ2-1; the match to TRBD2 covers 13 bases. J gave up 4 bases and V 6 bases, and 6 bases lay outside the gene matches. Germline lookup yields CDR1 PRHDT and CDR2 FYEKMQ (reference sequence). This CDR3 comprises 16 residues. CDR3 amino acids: CASSATSGGNYNEQFF. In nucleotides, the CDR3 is TGTGCCAGCAGTGCGACTAGCGGGGGGAATTACAATGAGCAGTTCTTC. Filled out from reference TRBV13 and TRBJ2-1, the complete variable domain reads AAGVIQSPRHLIKEKRETATLKCYPIPRHDTVYWYQQGPGQDPQFLISFYEKMQSDKGSIPDRFSAQQFSDYHSELNMSSLELGDSALYFCASSATSGGNYNEQFFGPGTRLTVL.

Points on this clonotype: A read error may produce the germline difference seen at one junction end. As DNA, the CDR3 is TGTGCCAGCAGCCATAACTATGGCCACACCTTC. Residues: CASSHNYGHTF. The chain employs TRBV7-9 and TRBJ1-2; D is unresolved. Germline CDR1 and CDR2: SEHNR and FQNEAQ (reference sequence). This CDR3 is built from 11 residues. Looking up the rest from reference TRBV7-9 and TRBJ1-2 gives the full variable domain: DTGVSQNPRHKITKRGQNVTFRCDPISEHNRLYWYRQTLGQGPEFLTYFQNEAQLEKSRLLSDRFSAERPKGSFSTLEIQRTEQGDSAMYLCASSHNYGHTFGSGTRLTVV.

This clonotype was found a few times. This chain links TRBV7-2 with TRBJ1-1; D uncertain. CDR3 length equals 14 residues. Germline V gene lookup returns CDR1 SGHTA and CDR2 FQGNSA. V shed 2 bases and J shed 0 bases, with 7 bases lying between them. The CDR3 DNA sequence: TGTGCCAGCAGCTTACCCAGCCTGAACACTGAAGCTTTCTTT. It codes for CASSLPSLNTEAFF. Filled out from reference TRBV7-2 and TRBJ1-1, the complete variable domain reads GAGVSQSPSNKVTEKGKDVELRCDPISGHTALYWYRQSLGQGLEFLIYFQGNSAPDKSGLPSDRFSAERTGGSVSTLTIQRTQQEDSAVYLCASSLPSLNTEAFFGQGTRLTVV.

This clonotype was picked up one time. CDR3: CASSIRGPTNTEAFF. The DNA for the CDR3 is TGTGCCAGTAGTATACGGGGACCGACCAACACTGAAGCTTTCTTT. The J gene is TRBJ1-1, the V gene TRBV19, with TRBD1 as a possible D gene (5 bases). With 2 bases removed from V and 2 bases from J, the gap between germline ends came to 12 bases. The germline gives CDR1 LNHDA, CDR2 SQIVND (reference sequence). CDR3 length: 15 residues.

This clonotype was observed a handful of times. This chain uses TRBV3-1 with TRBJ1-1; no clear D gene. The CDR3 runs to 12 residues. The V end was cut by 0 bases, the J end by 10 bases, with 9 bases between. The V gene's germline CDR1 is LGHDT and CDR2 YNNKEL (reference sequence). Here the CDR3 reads CASSQEGLRAFF. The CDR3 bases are TGTGCCAGCAGCCAAGAGGGATTGAGAGCTTTCTTT.

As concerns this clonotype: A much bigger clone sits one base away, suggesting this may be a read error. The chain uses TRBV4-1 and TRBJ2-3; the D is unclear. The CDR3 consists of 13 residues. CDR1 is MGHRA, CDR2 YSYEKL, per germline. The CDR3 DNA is TGCGCCAGCAGCCAAGGATCGTCGGATATGCAGTATTTT. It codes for CASSQGSSDMQYF.

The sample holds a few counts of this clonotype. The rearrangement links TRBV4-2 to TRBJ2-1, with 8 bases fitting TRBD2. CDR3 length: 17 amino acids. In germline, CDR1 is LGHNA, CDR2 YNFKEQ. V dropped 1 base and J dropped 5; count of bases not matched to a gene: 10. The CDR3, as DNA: TGTGCCAGCAGCCAAGGGGGACCCGGGACTAGAAACAATGAGCAGTTCTTC. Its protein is CASSQGGPGTRNNEQFF.

CDR3 residues: CASSVRGPGELFF. The CDR3 bases are TGTGCCAGCAGTGTTCGGGGACCCGGGGAGCTGTTTTTT. This rearrangement joins TRBV2 to TRBJ2-2; D is possibly TRBD1 or TRBD2 (5 bases each). With 4 bases removed from V and 6 bases from J, the gap between germline ends came to 9 bases. The germline V gene encodes CDR1 SNHLY and CDR2 FYNNEI. This CDR3 is 13 amino acids long.

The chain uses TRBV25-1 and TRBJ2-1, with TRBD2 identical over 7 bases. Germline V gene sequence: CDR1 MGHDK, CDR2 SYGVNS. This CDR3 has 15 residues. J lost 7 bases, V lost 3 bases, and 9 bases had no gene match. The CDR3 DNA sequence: TGTGCCAGCAGTGATCCCGGGGACGGGAGGAATGAGCAGTTCTTC. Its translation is CASSDPGDGRNEQFF.

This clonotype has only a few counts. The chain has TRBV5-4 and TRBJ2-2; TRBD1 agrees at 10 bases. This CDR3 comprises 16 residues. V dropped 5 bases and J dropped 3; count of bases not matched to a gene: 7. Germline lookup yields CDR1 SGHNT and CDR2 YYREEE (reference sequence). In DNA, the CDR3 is TGTGCCAGCAGATCTGGACAGGGGGACGACACCGGGGAGCTGTTTTTT. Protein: CASRSGQGDDTGELFF.

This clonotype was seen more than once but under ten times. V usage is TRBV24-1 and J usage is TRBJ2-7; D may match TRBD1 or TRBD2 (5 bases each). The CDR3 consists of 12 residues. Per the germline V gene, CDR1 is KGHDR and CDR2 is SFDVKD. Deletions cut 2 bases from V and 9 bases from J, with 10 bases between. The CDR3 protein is CATSDSSGTQYF. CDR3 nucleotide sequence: TGTGCCACCAGTGATTCATCGGGGACGCAGTACTTC.